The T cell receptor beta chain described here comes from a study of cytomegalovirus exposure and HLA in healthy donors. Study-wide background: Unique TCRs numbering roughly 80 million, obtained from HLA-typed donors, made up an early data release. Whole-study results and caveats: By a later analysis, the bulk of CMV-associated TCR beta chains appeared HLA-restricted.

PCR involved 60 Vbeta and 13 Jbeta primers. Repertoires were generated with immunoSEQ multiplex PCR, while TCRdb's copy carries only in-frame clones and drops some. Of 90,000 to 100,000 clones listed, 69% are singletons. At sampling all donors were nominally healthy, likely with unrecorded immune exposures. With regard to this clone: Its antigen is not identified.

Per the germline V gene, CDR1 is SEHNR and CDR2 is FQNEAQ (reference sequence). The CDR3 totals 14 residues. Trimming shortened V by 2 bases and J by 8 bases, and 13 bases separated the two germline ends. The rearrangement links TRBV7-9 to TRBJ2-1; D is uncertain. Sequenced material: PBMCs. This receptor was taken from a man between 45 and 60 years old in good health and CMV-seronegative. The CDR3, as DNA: TGTGCCAGCAGCTTAATATTGGAGAACTATGAGCAGTTCTTC. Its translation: CASSLILENYEQFF.